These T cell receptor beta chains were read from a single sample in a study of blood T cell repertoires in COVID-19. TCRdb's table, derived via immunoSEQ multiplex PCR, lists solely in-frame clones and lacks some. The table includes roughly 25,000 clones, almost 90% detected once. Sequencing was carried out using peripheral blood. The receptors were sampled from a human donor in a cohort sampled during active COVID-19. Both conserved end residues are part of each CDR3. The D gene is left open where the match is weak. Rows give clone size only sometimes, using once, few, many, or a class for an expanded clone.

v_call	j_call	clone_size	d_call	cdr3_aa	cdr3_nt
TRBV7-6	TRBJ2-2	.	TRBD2	CASSPTSLAGGPVGELFF	TGTGCCAGCAGCCCCACCTCGTTAGCGGGGGGGCCGGTCGGGGAGCTGTTTTTT
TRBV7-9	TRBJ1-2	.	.	CASRQGGNYGYTF	TGTGCCAGCAGACAGGGTGGAAACTATGGCTACACCTTC
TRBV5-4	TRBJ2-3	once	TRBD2	CASSLLTSGDPTDTQYF	TGTGCCAGCAGCTTGTTAACTAGCGGGGATCCCACAGATACGCAGTATTTT
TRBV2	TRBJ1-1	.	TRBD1	CASTGQVSNTEAFF	TGTGCCAGCACTGGACAGGTGTCGAACACTGAAGCTTTCTTT
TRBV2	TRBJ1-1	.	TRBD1	CASRRDSKNTEAFF	TGTGCCAGCAGGCGGGACAGCAAGAACACTGAAGCTTTCTTT
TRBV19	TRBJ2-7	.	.	CASSVLMGPTAHEQYF	TGTGCCAGTAGTGTCCTAATGGGGCCCACAGCCCACGAGCAGTACTTC
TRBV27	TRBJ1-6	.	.	CASSALDSPLHF	TGTGCCAGCAGCGCCCTAGATTCACCCCTCCACTTT
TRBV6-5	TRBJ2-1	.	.	CASSQYNEQFF	TGTGCCAGCAGTCAATACAATGAGCAGTTCTTC
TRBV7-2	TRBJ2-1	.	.	CASSSRSARSYNEQFF	TGTGCCAGCAGCTCTCGCTCAGCGCGCTCCTACAATGAGCAGTTCTTC
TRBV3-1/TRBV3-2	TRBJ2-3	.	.	CASSLSRGMTQYF	TGTGCCAGCAGCCTGTCCCGGGGTATGACGCAGTATTTT
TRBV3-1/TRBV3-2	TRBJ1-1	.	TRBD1	CASSYRGKNTEAFF	TGTGCCAGCTCATACAGGGGAAAGAACACTGAAGCTTTCTTT
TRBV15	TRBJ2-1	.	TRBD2	CATSRDIPSGGVQFF	TGTGCCACCAGCAGAGATATCCCTAGCGGGGGAGTACAGTTCTTC
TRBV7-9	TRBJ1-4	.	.	CASSLPRQEGEKLFF	TGTGCCAGCAGCTTACCTCGACAGGAAGGGGAAAAACTGTTTTTT
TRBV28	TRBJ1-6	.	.	CASSAGGPYNSPLHF	TGTGCCAGCAGCGCAGGAGGGCCCTATAATTCACCCCTCCACTTT
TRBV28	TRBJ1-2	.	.	CASSPGPGVYGYTF	TGTGCCAGCAGCCCCGGACCAGGGGTCTATGGCTACACCTTC
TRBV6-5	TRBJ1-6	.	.	CASRGLGYNSPLHF	TGTGCCAGCCGGGGTTTGGGGTATAATTCACCCCTCCACTTT
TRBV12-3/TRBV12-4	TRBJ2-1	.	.	CASSPGLNNEQFF	TGTGCCAGCAGTCCGGGACTTAACAATGAGCAGTTCTTC
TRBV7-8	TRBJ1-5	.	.	CASSIQPGEPQHF	TGTGCCAGCAGCATTCAGCCGGGGGAGCCCCAGCATTTT
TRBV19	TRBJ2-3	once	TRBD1	CASSGDRLTAQYF	TGTGCCAGTAGCGGGGACAGGTTAACGGCGCAGTATTTT
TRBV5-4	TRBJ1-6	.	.	CASSQLSSYNSPLHF	TGCGCCAGCAGCCAACTGAGCTCCTATAATTCACCCCTCCACTTT
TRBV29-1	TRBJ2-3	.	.	CSVAVRGQRGQYF	TGCAGCGTTGCCGTGCGGGGCCAACGAGGGCAGTATTTT
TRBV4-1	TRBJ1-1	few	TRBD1	CASSPDRVGRNTEAFF	TGCGCCAGCAGCCCAGACAGGGTCGGAAGGAACACTGAAGCTTTCTTT
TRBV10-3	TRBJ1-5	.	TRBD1	CAVQGGLSNQPQHF	TGTGCCGTACAGGGGGGTCTGAGCAATCAGCCCCAGCATTTT
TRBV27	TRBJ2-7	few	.	CASSFIRGNSYEQYF	TGTGCCAGCAGTTTTATCAGGGGCAATTCCTACGAGCAGTACTTC
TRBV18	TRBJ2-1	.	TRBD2	CASSPQAGVRVNEQFF	TGTGCCAGCTCACCACAAGCGGGAGTGAGGGTAAATGAGCAGTTCTTC
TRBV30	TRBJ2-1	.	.	CAWSVLLASSTQFF	TGTGCCTGGAGTGTACTCCTAGCGTCATCGACGCAGTTCTTC
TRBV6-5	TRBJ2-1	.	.	CASTRENPDNEQFF	TGTGCCAGCACCCGGGAGAATCCCGACAATGAGCAGTTCTTC
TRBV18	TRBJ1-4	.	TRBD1	CASSPRDRSNEKLFF	TGTGCCAGCTCACCACGGGACAGGTCCAATGAAAAACTGTTTTTT
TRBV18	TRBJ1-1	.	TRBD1	CASSPRRQGNTEAFF	TGTGCCAGCTCACCAAGGCGACAGGGGAACACTGAAGCTTTCTTT
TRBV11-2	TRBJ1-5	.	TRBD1	CASSFDRGNQPQHF	TGTGCCAGCAGCTTTGACAGGGGCAATCAGCCCCAGCATTTT
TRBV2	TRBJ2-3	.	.	CASSAMGGRLGTDTQYF	TGTGCCAGCAGTGCCATGGGTGGGAGGTTGGGCACAGATACGCAGTATTTT
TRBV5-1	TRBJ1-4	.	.	CASSLFGGSEEKLFF	TGCGCCAGCAGCTTGTTCGGGGGGTCCGAAGAAAAACTGTTTTTT
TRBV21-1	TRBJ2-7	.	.	CASSLGGGLNEQYF	TGTGCCAGCAGCCTCGGGGGGGGGCTTAACGAGCAGTACTTC
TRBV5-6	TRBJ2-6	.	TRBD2	CASSPGGFNVLTF	TGTGCCAGCAGCCCGGGGGGTTTCAACGTCCTGACTTTC
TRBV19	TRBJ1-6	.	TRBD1	CASKTGQERGSPLHF	TGTGCCAGTAAGACGGGACAGGAGCGTGGATCACCCCTCCACTTT
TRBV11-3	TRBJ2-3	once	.	CASSLEAGKGRIDTQYF	TGTGCCAGCAGCTTAGAGGCCGGGAAAGGCAGGATCGATACGCAGTATTTT
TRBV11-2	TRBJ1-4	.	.	CASSSARAGMREKLFF	TGTGCCAGCAGCTCAGCAAGAGCAGGGATGAGGGAAAAACTGTTTTTT
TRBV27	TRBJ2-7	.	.	CASSPGQLTTRQYF	TGTGCCAGCAGCCCAGGACAGCTCACTACGCGGCAGTACTTC
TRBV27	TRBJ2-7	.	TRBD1	CASRPGQGASPNYEQYF	TGTGCCAGCAGACCGGGACAGGGAGCATCCCCGAACTACGAGCAGTACTTC
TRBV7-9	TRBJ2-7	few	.	CASSSPGSYEQYF	TGTGCCAGCAGCTCCCCAGGGTCCTACGAGCAGTACTTC